This TCR beta chain comes out of a study of neurological immune-mediated disorders. 5'RACE employing 10-nucleotide random UMIs yielded the cDNA. Every sequencing run gave over 170 million TCR-beta sequences, taken from 15-18 subjects. TCRdb re-analysed the 5' RACE reads in MiXCR, keeping a single row per CDR3 protein. Of some 10,000 distinct CDR3 sequences listed, approximately 21% are singletons. The sorted libraries were prepared using about 900,000 CD4+ or CD8+ T cells that had themselves been sorted. The CDR3 extends over 14 amino acids. Germline V gene data show CDR1 as LNHNV and CDR2 as YYDKDF (reference sequence). With 1 base removed from V and 7 bases from J, the gap between germline ends came to 12 bases. Study observations and caveats: CDR3 amino acid sequences of expanded clones were not shared across subjects, a result suggesting private repertoires in all groups.

There are many counts of this clonotype. Its matching antigen is unknown. The genes are TRBV15 and TRBJ2-3, with unresolved D. The clonotype comes from a woman in her sixties or seventies with HTLV-1-associated myelopathy (HAM/TSP). The sample was CD8+ T cells from blood. The CDR3 bases are TGTGCCACCAGCAGAGGGGCTGATCCGAATACGCAGTATTTT. It yields the protein CATSRGADPNTQYF.